These 15 T cell receptor beta chains came from one sample sequenced in a study of blood T cell repertoires in COVID-19. Clones were read by immunoSEQ multiplex PCR, and TCRdb kept only the in-frame ones, dropping some. The top ten clones hold roughly 3.5% of a sample with more than 95,000 clones, around nine tenths of them seen once. The sample taken for sequencing was peripheral blood. These receptors came from a human donor in a cohort sampled during active COVID-19.

The J gene is TRBJ2-5, the V gene TRBV9; 15 bases agree with TRBD2. The germline V gene encodes CDR1 SGDLS and CDR2 YYNGEE. J was trimmed by 5 bases and V by 0 bases; bases with no gene match: 8. The CDR3 loop spans 18 amino acids. CDR3 protein: CASSVARTSGRAGETQYF. The DNA for the CDR3 is TGTGCCAGCAGCGTAGCCCGGACTAGCGGGAGGGCCGGGGAGACCCAGTACTTC.

The chain employs TRBV28 and TRBJ1-6; tentative D call: TRBD1 (5 bases). V was clipped by 1 base and J by 10 bases, with 14 bases between them. This CDR3 comprises 15 residues. Germline V gives CDR1 MDHEN, CDR2 SYDVKM. The CDR3: CASSLSGQGFSPLHF. The CDR3, as DNA: TGTGCCAGCAGTTTATCGGGCCAGGGATTCTCACCCCTCCACTTT.

As concerns this clone: One end of the junction is discordant with germline, which a read error may explain. V is TRBV7-7 and J is TRBJ1-1; D gene unclear. The germline gives CDR1 SSHAT, CDR2 FNYEAQ (reference sequence). This CDR3 spans 13 amino acids. CDR3 protein: CASSLGMNTEAFF. CDR3 sequence (DNA): TGTGCTAGCAGCTTAGGTATGAACACTGAAGCTTTCTTT.

The rearrangement joins TRBV10-3 to TRBJ2-1; a weak D match, TRBD2 (5 bases). The germline CDR1 and CDR2 sequences are ENHRY and SYGVKD. This CDR3 is built from 15 residues. The V gene lost 4 bases and the J gene lost 1 base, with 11 bases spanning the gap. The CDR3 is CAISGLRVSYNEQFF. The CDR3 DNA reads TGTGCCATCAGTGGGCTGCGGGTTTCCTACAATGAGCAGTTCTTC.

The rearrangement joins TRBV6-5 to TRBJ1-5; no reliable D call. Germline V gene lookup returns CDR1 MNHEY and CDR2 SVGAGI. The CDR3 has 14 residues. Trimming took off 5 bases at V and 0 bases at J, with 8 bases between the two ends. This CDR3 is CASSIIYSNQPQHF. In nucleotides, the CDR3 is TGTGCCAGCAGTATAATATATAGCAATCAGCCCCAGCATTTT.

The chain employs TRBV7-2 and TRBJ1-2, with TRBD1 matching 10 bases. Germline lookup yields CDR1 SGHTA and CDR2 FQGNSA. CDR3 length: 15 amino acids. Germline trimming cut 3 bases from V and 7 bases from J; bases unmatched to any gene: 8. The CDR3 nucleotides read TGTGCCAGCAGCTTCCGGACAGGGGGAGGCGGTGGCTACACCTTC. Amino acid sequence: CASSFRTGGGGGYTF.

This sequence joins TRBV25-1 and TRBJ1-1, with D maybe TRBD1 (5 bases). The ends were cut back, 5 bases at V and 1 base at J, with 11 bases in the middle. This CDR3 region has 14 residues. Germline V gene lookup returns CDR1 MGHDK and CDR2 SYGVNS. This CDR3 is CASSLTEANTEAFF. The DNA for the CDR3 is TGTGCCAGCAGTCTGACAGAGGCGAACACTGAAGCTTTCTTT.

The V and J genes are TRBV6-2 or TRBV6-3 and TRBJ2-1, with 16 positions matching TRBD2. V was clipped by 4 bases and J by 0 bases; unmatched bases: 9. Looked up from germline, CDR1 is MNHEY and CDR2 is SVGEGT. The CDR3 is made up of 20 amino acids. The DNA for the CDR3 is TGTGCCAGCAGTTCGAAGGGACTAGCGGGAGGGTCCCACTCCTACAATGAGCAGTTCTTC. This encodes CASSSKGLAGGSHSYNEQFF.

J is TRBJ2-3 and V is TRBV7-3; 15 nucleotides agree with TRBD2. The CDR3 is made up of 17 amino acids. In germline, CDR1 is SGHTA, CDR2 FQGTGA. Unmatched junction bases numbered 6, after V lost 5 bases and J lost 3 bases. The CDR3 region is CASSRTSGGAVTDTQYF. The CDR3 bases are TGTGCCAGCAGCAGGACTAGCGGGGGGGCAGTAACAGATACGCAGTATTTT.

This chain joins TRBV19 and TRBJ1-1; possibly TRBD1 for D (6 bases). The CDR3 totals 14 residues. Germline values: CDR1 LNHDA, CDR2 SQIVND (reference sequence). The V gene lost 10 bases and the J gene lost 5 bases, with 20 bases spanning the gap. The CDR3: CATFPGGGWTEAFF. The CDR3 nucleotides read TGTGCCACTTTTCCGGGGGGCGGATGGACTGAAGCTTTCTTT.

The chain employs TRBV19 and TRBJ2-7, with TRBD2 matching 10 bases. The CDR3 totals 17 residues. The V and J ends lost 5 bases and 2 bases, in that order; junction bases with no gene match: 12. From germline, CDR1 is LNHDA and CDR2 SQIVND (reference sequence). The CDR3 protein is CASSPPTPSGRAYEQYF. The CDR3, as DNA: TGTGCCAGTAGTCCACCAACGCCAAGCGGGAGGGCCTACGAGCAGTACTTC. Using reference TRBV19 and TRBJ2-7 for the parts outside the CDR3, the full variable domain is DGGITQSPKYLFRKEGQNVTLSCEQNLNHDAMYWYRQDPGQGLRLIYYSQIVNDFQKGDIAEGYSVSREKKESFPLTVTSAQKNPTAFYLCASSPPTPSGRAYEQYFGPGTRLTVT.

The gene calls are TRBV6-5 and TRBJ1-2, with 8 bases that match TRBD1. The CDR3 runs to 14 residues. Germline V lookup: CDR1 MNHEY, CDR2 SVGAGI. V lost 6 bases, J lost 5 bases, and 8 bases stayed unmatched. In DNA form, the CDR3 reads TGTGCCAGCAGGATCGACAGGGGCCCGTATGGCTACACCTTC. This codes for CASRIDRGPYGYTF.

The chain has TRBV7-2 and TRBJ2-7; TRBD2 matches 8 bases. CDR3 length: 17 residues. CDR1 SGHTA and CDR2 FQGNSA come from the germline V gene. Losses at the gene ends were 5 bases for V and 0 bases for J; bases not matched to a gene: 12. The CDR3 DNA reads as TGTGCCAGCAGCAGAGCCCCTAGCGGGTCCTTCTCCTACGAGCAGTACTTC. Amino acids: CASSRAPSGSFSYEQYF. Full variable domain (remainder filled in from reference TRBV7-2 and TRBJ2-7): GAGVSQSPSNKVTEKGKDVELRCDPISGHTALYWYRQSLGQGLEFLIYFQGNSAPDKSGLPSDRFSAERTGGSVSTLTIQRTQQEDSAVYLCASSRAPSGSFSYEQYFGPGTRLTVT.

V and J are TRBV5-1 and TRBJ2-7; 11 bases agree with TRBD1. V lost 4 bases to trimming and J lost 5 bases; unmatched junction nucleotides: 8. Germline V gives CDR1 SGHRS, CDR2 YFSETQ. This CDR3 region has 15 residues. The CDR3 bases are TGCGCCAGCAGCCCCCGGGACAGGGGGTTCGACGAGCAGTACTTC. Encoded protein: CASSPRDRGFDEQYF.

The rearrangement links TRBV9 to TRBJ2-1, with 15 bases identical to TRBD2. The germline CDR1 and CDR2 sequences are SGDLS and YYNGEE. The CDR3 extends over 24 amino acids. After removal of 0 bases from V and 0 bases from J, the junction contained 19 bases not matched to a gene. The DNA for the CDR3 is TGTGCCAGCAGCGTAGGGGGAGGACTAGCGGGAGGGCCAGGGCCGAAGGGCTCCTACAATGAGCAGTTCTTC. Translating it yields CASSVGGGLAGGPGPKGSYNEQFF. Based on the CDR3 plus reference TRBV9 and TRBJ2-1, the full variable domain is DSGVTQTPKHLITATGQRVTLRCSPRSGDLSVYWYQQSLDQGLQFLIQYYNGEERAKGNILERFSAQQFPDLHSELNLSSLELGDSALYFCASSVGGGLAGGPGPKGSYNEQFFGPGTRLTVL.